This TCR beta chain was identified in a study of radiation and T cells in renal cell carcinoma. In germline, CDR1 is SGHAT, CDR2 FQNNGV. The CDR3 spans 12 residues. Trimming left V 1 base short and J 10 bases short, with 5 bases between. Clones were read by immunoSEQ multiplex PCR, and TCRdb kept only the in-frame ones, dropping some. The sample contains some 150,000 clones, roughly 85% of which appear only once. Regarding time point: baseline pretreatment blood. Noted treatment: 15 Gy SBRT to primary tumor, nephrectomy 4 weeks later. The rearrangement joins TRBV11-2 to TRBJ1-6; the D is unclear. The clonotype was recovered from a woman aged 50 to 60 with renal cell carcinoma. The input for sequencing was blood, taken from a patient whose treatment included radiotherapy and nephrectomy. DNA for the CDR3: TGTGCCAGCAGCTTAGTATCGTCACCCCTCCACTTT. Amino acid sequence: CASSLVSSPLHF.